Listed below are T cell receptor beta chains from one sample, sequenced in a study of cytomegalovirus exposure and HLA in healthy donors. The repertoire was sequenced with immunoSEQ multiplex PCR; TCRdb's copy has only in-frame clones and lacks some. Of 150,000 to 200,000 clones listed, around 74% are singletons. Sequencing was performed on PBMCs. These receptors all stem from a woman aged 25 to 45 in good health and CMV-seronegative. Both conserved end residues are part of each CDR3. Fields, in order: clone size, D gene, J gene, V gene, CDR3 DNA, CDR3 protein. The D gene is left open where the match is weak. Rows may omit the clone size; those that give it use once, few, many or a size class.

>.|TRBD1|TRBJ1-4|TRBV4-1
TGCGCCAGCAGCCAGGCTCGACAGGGCCCTAATGAAAAACTGTTTTTT
CASSQARQGPNEKLFF
>.|TRBD1|TRBJ1-2|TRBV5-6
TGTGCCAGCAGCCGGGGACAGAACTATGGCTACACCTTC
CASSRGQNYGYTF
>.|TRBD2|TRBJ2-1|TRBV10-3
TGTGCCATCAGTGAGTCTTTGGGCGGGGGACTAGCAGGCAATGAGCAGTTCTTC
CAISESLGGGLAGNEQFF
>few|.|TRBJ1-1|TRBV5-6
TGTGCCAGCAGCTTGCGGGACTTAGGACTTTATGGAACTGAAGCTTTCTTT
CASSLRDLGLYGTEAFF
>.|.|TRBJ2-7|TRBV27
TGTGCCAGCAGTTTTCGGTTCAGGGATTACGAGCAGTACTTC
CASSFRFRDYEQYF
>.|.|TRBJ2-7|TRBV28
TGTGCCAGCAGTTTATTGAGGTACGAGCAGTACTTC
CASSLLRYEQYF
>.|.|TRBJ1-5|TRBV30
TGTGCCTGGAGTAACAGGGATAATCAGCCCCAGCATTTT
CAWSNRDNQPQHF
>.|.|TRBJ1-1|TRBV27
TGTGCCAGCAGTTTATTTGGTCGGGGAATTGGTGGTGAAGCTTTCTTT
CASSLFGRGIGGEAFF
>once|.|TRBJ1-5|TRBV7-9
TGTGCCAGCAGCTTTGGCTGGGGCGGCAATCAGCCCCAGCATTTT
CASSFGWGGNQPQHF
>.|.|TRBJ2-1|TRBV6-1
TGTGCCAGCAGTGAAGTCGGGTGGGATGAGCAGTTCTTC
CASSEVGWDEQFF
>.|TRBD1|TRBJ1-2|TRBV7-2
TGTGCCAGCAGCTCCTTACAGGGGCGACCTAACTATGGCTACACCTTC
CASSSLQGRPNYGYTF
>.|TRBD1|TRBJ1-2|TRBV18
TGTGCCAGCTCGACAGGGGTGGGGGAGACTGATGGCTACACCTTC
CASSTGVGETDGYTF
>.|.|TRBJ1-2|TRBV6-6
TGTGCCAGCAGTTACTCCGGGGGGCGCACCTATGGCTACACCTTC
CASSYSGGRTYGYTF
>few|.|TRBJ2-6|TRBV27
TGTGCCAGCAGTTCCCCCTGGGCCAACGTCCTGACTTTC
CASSSPWANVLTF
>once|.|TRBJ1-2|TRBV7-9
TGTGCCAGCAGCTTAGGCGGGGCTGGCTACACCTTC
CASSLGGAGYTF
>once|.|TRBJ2-7|TRBV5-1
TGCGCCAGCAGCCCCAAGGGGGTGGGGCGCGAGCAGTACTTC
CASSPKGVGREQYF
>.|.|TRBJ2-3|TRBV10-3
TGTGCCATCAGTGGGACAGCTAGCACAGATACGCAGTATTTT
CAISGTASTDTQYF
>.|TRBD2|TRBJ2-3|TRBV2
TGTGCCAGCAGTGGACTAGCGGCTAGCACAGATACGCAGTATTTT
CASSGLAASTDTQYF
>.|.|TRBJ1-4|TRBV7-8
TGTGCCAGCAGCTTACGGGGGGTGGATGAAAAACTGTTTTTT
CASSLRGVDEKLFF
>once|TRBD1|TRBJ2-5|TRBV28
TGTGCCAGCAGTCGTTACAGGGGGTCCCCAGAGACCCAGTACTTC
CASSRYRGSPETQYF
>few|TRBD1|TRBJ1-1|TRBV19
TGTGCCAGTAGGACTCAGGGGGGCACTGAAGCTTTCTTT
CASRTQGGTEAFF
>.|.|TRBJ2-1|TRBV29-1
TGCAGCGTTGAGCCTACGGGGATAGATGAGCAGTTCTTC
CSVEPTGIDEQFF
>.|TRBD1|TRBJ1-6|TRBV19
TGTGCCAGTAGTTTGAACCCGACAGGGGCATATAATTCACCCCTCCACTTT
CASSLNPTGAYNSPLHF
>.|TRBD2|TRBJ2-1|TRBV27
TGTGCCGGCAGCCTAGCGGGGTATTACAATGAGCAGTTCTTC
CAGSLAGYYNEQFF
>.|.|TRBJ1-3|TRBV21-1
TGTGCCAGCAGCAAAGATGTCGGACACTCTGGAAACACCATATATTTT
CASSKDVGHSGNTIYF
>.|.|TRBJ1-4|TRBV2
TGTGCCAGCAGTGAAATAGCCGGAAAACTGTTTTTT
CASSEIAGKLFF
>few|.|TRBJ2-3|TRBV10-3
TGTGCCATCAGTGAGTCGATGGGGGCGGGAGATACGCAGTATTTT
CAISESMGAGDTQYF
>.|TRBD1|TRBJ2-3|TRBV4-2
TGTGCCAGCAGCCAAGAAAGGACAGGGGAATTAAGCACAGATACGCAGTATTTT
CASSQERTGELSTDTQYF
>.|TRBD2|TRBJ2-7|TRBV6-4
TGTGCCAGCAGTGACGTAGCCCCCGGGACTAGCGGGACCTACGAGCAGTACTTC
CASSDVAPGTSGTYEQYF